This entry concerns a single T cell receptor beta chain. Its specificity is not known. This specimen comes from a study of PD-1 blockade in mismatch repair-deficient tumors. Profiled with immunoSEQ multiplex PCR; TCRdb holds only in-frame clones, not every one. The table includes tens of thousands of clones, roughly 78% detected once. Notes on the study in general: Tumor-resident clones, often undetectable pretreatment in blood, expanded then contracted after pembrolizumab.

This specimen consisted of peripheral blood, obtained 4 weeks after starting pembrolizumab. The receptor comes from an adult with mismatch repair-deficient cancer.

CDR3 loop: CASSEQDREFF. The CDR3 DNA sequence: TGTGCCAGCAGTGAACAGGACCGGGAGTTCTTC. The chain couples TRBV2 to TRBJ2-1; D uncertain. CDR1 is SNHLY, CDR2 FYNNEI, per germline. Trimming removed 2 bases from V and 14 bases from J, with 10 bases in between. The CDR3 covers 11 residues.